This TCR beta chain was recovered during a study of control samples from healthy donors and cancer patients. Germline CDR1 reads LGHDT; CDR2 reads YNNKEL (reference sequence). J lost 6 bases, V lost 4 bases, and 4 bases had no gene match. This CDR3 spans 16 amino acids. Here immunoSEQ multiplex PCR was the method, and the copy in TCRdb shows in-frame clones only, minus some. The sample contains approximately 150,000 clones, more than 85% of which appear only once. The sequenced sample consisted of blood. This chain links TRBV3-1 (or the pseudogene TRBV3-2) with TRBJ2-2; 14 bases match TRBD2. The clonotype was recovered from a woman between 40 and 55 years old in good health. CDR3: CASSPGLAGAAGELFF. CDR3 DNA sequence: TGTGCCAGCAGCCCGGGACTAGCGGGGGCGGCCGGGGAGCTGTTTTTT.